Listed below are T cell receptor beta chains from one sample, sequenced in a study of siplizumab effects on memory and regulatory T cells. The table came from immunoSEQ multiplex PCR; TCRdb's copy has only in-frame clones and leaves some out. The sample shows roughly 120,000 clones, approximately 94% of them seen only once. Sequencing input: non-Treg CD4+ T cells sorted from blood. The receptors originated from a human donor in good health. The CDR3 runs from the conserved cysteine through the conserved F or W. A D gene is named only where the DNA matches it firmly. Size tells how often a clone was seen (once, few, many) or the class of an expanded clone, and some rows leave it out.

d_call j_call v_call clone_size cdr3_aa cdr3_nt
TRBD2 TRBJ2-5 TRBV14 - CASSPVGAGIRETQYF TGTGCCAGCAGCCCCGTGGGAGCGGGGATACGAGAGACCCAGTACTTC
TRBD2 TRBJ2-3 TRBV5-1 - CASSLGIIAGETDTQYF TGCGCCAGCAGCCTAGGGATAATAGCGGGGGAAACAGATACGCAGTATTTT
- TRBJ2-7 TRBV27 - CASSFSWQVAYEQYF TGTGCCAGCAGTTTCAGCTGGCAGGTCGCCTACGAGCAGTACTTC
- TRBJ1-4 TRBV6-5 - CASSYSMEGVREKLFF TGTGCCAGCAGTTACTCGATGGAGGGAGTTCGGGAAAAACTGTTTTTT
TRBD2 TRBJ2-3 TRBV7-6 - CASSAVAGAITDTQYF TGTGCCAGCAGCGCCGTAGCGGGGGCCATCACAGATACGCAGTATTTT
- TRBJ1-2 TRBV27 - CASSQGGTRDYGYTF TGTGCCAGCAGTCAAGGGGGGACAAGGGACTATGGCTACACCTTC
- TRBJ1-2 TRBV7-9 - CASSLVGLNGYTF TGTGCCAGCAGCTTAGTCGGGCTCAATGGCTACACCTTC
TRBD1 TRBJ2-7 TRBV19 - CASSIDHKAGGLPYEQYF TGTGCCAGTAGTATAGATCATAAGGCAGGGGGCCTCCCCTACGAGCAGTACTTC
- TRBJ1-1 TRBV5-1 - CASSPGATTEAFF TGCGCCAGCAGCCCGGGCGCGACCACTGAAGCTTTCTTT
TRBD2 TRBJ2-7 TRBV6-6 - CASSYSTSATYEQYF TGTGCCAGCAGTTACTCAACTAGCGCAACCTACGAGCAGTACTTC
- TRBJ1-1 TRBV6-5 - CASSLTPGTEAFF TGTGCCAGCAGTTTAACACCAGGGACTGAAGCTTTCTTT
TRBD1 TRBJ1-1 TRBV6-5 once CASSRTGEGTEAFF TGTGCCAGCAGTCGAACAGGGGAAGGAACTGAAGCTTTCTTT
TRBD1 TRBJ2-6 TRBV10-2 - CASRTGNSGANVLTF TGCGCCAGCAGGACAGGGAACTCTGGGGCCAACGTCCTGACTTTC
TRBD1 TRBJ2-1 TRBV6-5 - CASSRQGASNEQFF TGTGCCAGCAGCCGACAGGGGGCGAGCAATGAGCAGTTCTTC
TRBD2 TRBJ2-7 TRBV25-1 - CASSEIAGAHYEQYF TGTGCCAGCAGTGAAATAGCGGGAGCGCACTACGAGCAGTACTTC
TRBD1 TRBJ2-7 TRBV25-1 - CASRGPGQGAGEQYF TGTGCCAGCAGGGGACCGGGACAGGGGGCGGGTGAGCAGTACTTC
- TRBJ2-5 TRBV9 - CASSVRSYQETQYF TGTGCCAGCAGCGTGCGGTCGTACCAAGAGACCCAGTACTTC
TRBD2 TRBJ2-1 TRBV7-2 once CASSPGSGSGYNEQFF TGTGCCAGCAGCCCCGGTAGCGGGAGCGGCTACAATGAGCAGTTCTTC
- TRBJ2-3 TRBV10-3 - CAISDILGKGSDTQYF TGTGCCATCAGTGATATCCTGGGGAAAGGTTCAGATACGCAGTATTTT
TRBD1 TRBJ1-1 TRBV6-4 - CASRRGTVNTEAFF TGTGCCAGCAGGAGGGGGACAGTGAACACTGAAGCTTTCTTT
- TRBJ2-3 TRBV2 - CASSAGGDTQYF TGTGCCAGCAGCGCTGGGGGAGATACGCAGTATTTT
- TRBJ2-1 TRBV28 - CASSRGSSDSSYNEQFF TGTGCCAGCAGTCGGGGATCTTCGGACAGCTCCTACAATGAGCAGTTCTTC
- TRBJ1-2 TRBV7-8 once CASSLGWQAKNYGYTF TGTGCCAGCAGCTTAGGGTGGCAGGCAAAGAACTATGGCTACACCTTC
- TRBJ2-7 TRBV7-8 - CASSLGTQARADYEQYF TGTGCCAGCAGCTTAGGGACTCAAGCAAGGGCCGACTACGAGCAGTACTTC
- TRBJ2-7 TRBV6-5 - CASRRFSYEQYF TGTGCCAGCAGGAGGTTCTCCTACGAGCAGTACTTC
TRBD1 TRBJ1-2 TRBV6-6 - CASSYSQGANDGYTF TGTGCCAGCAGTTACTCGCAGGGGGCGAATGATGGCTACACCTTC
TRBD1 TRBJ1-1 TRBV5-5 - CASSLGTTGGTEAFF TGTGCCAGCAGCTTGGGGACTACAGGGGGGACTGAAGCTTTCTTT
TRBD2 TRBJ2-5 TRBV5-1 - CASSLFMTRLAQDQETQYF TGCGCCAGCAGCTTGTTTATGACCAGACTAGCGCAGGATCAAGAGACCCAGTACTTC
TRBD2 TRBJ2-3 TRBV19 - CASSTAPGLAGPRTDTQYF TGTGCCAGTAGTACAGCTCCGGGACTAGCGGGACCCCGCACAGATACGCAGTATTTT
- TRBJ1-2 TRBV19 - CASSPDRDTYGYTF TGTGCCAGTAGTCCAGACCGGGACACCTATGGCTACACCTTC
- TRBJ2-7 TRBV7-9 once CASSLSEGIAGYEQYF TGTGCCAGCAGCTTAAGTGAAGGGATAGCCGGCTACGAGCAGTACTTC
- TRBJ2-2 TRBV6-5 - CASSGYIGDTGELFF TGTGCCAGCAGTGGATATATTGGCGACACCGGGGAGCTGTTTTTT
- TRBJ1-5 TRBV15 - CATSRDYGGSNQPQHF TGTGCCACCAGCAGAGATTACGGGGGCTCCAATCAGCCCCAGCATTTT
- TRBJ2-1 TRBV11-3 - CASSNTFVGGNRNEQFF TGTGCCAGCAGCAATACCTTTGTGGGGGGAAATCGCAATGAGCAGTTCTTC
- TRBJ1-4 TRBV18 - CASSSRPEEKLFF TGTGCCAGCTCTAGTAGGCCGGAGGAAAAACTGTTTTTT
- TRBJ1-1 TRBV19 - CASRKQGMNTEAFF TGTGCCAGTAGAAAACAGGGTATGAACACTGAAGCTTTCTTT
- TRBJ2-7 TRBV5-4 - CASSLDGQTYEQYF TGTGCCAGCAGCTTGGATGGTCAGACCTACGAGCAGTACTTC
- TRBJ1-5 TRBV6-1 - CASRQSNSNQPQHF TGTGCCAGCAGGCAGAGTAATAGCAATCAGCCCCAGCATTTT
TRBD1 TRBJ1-2 TRBV18 - CASSADRGSYGYTF TGTGCCAGCTCGGCCGACAGGGGAAGCTATGGCTACACCTTC
TRBD1 TRBJ1-4 TRBV6-5 - CASSSPVTGRVKLFF TGTGCCAGCAGTTCGCCCGTGACAGGGAGGGTAAAACTGTTTTTT
- TRBJ1-3 TRBV18 - CASSPSGDSGNTIYF TGTGCCAGCTCACCGTCAGGAGACTCTGGAAACACCATATATTTT
TRBD2 TRBJ2-1 TRBV9 - CASSVGSGGAYEQFF TGTGCCAGCAGCGTAGGGAGCGGGGGGGCCTATGAGCAGTTCTTC
- TRBJ1-2 TRBV18 - CASSPSSGYGYTF TGTGCCAGCTCACCAAGTTCAGGGTATGGCTACACCTTC
TRBD2 TRBJ2-5 TRBV7-9 - CASSSKTSGRVKTQYF TGTGCCAGCAGCAGCAAGACTAGCGGGAGGGTTAAGACCCAGTACTTC
TRBD1 TRBJ1-4 TRBV2 - CASRQDRGATNEKLFF TGTGCCAGCAGGCAGGACAGGGGTGCAACTAATGAAAAACTGTTTTTT
TRBD1 TRBJ1-6 TRBV6-1 - CASSALGQGTSPLHF TGTGCCAGCAGCGCCCTCGGACAGGGTACTTCACCCCTCCACTTT
- TRBJ1-4 TRBV29-1 - CSVRGDPNEKLFF TGCAGCGTTCGGGGGGACCCTAATGAAAAACTGTTTTTT
- TRBJ2-5 TRBV2 - CASRRTAGETQYF TGTGCCAGCAGGCGCACGGCGGGGGAGACCCAGTACTTC
- TRBJ1-4 TRBV6-1 - CASSEVPDEKLFF TGTGCCAGCAGTGAAGTTCCGGATGAAAAACTGTTTTTT
- TRBJ1-4 TRBV19 - CASSIGPTAEKLFF TGCGCCAGTAGTATTGGTCCGACGGCTGAAAAACTGTTTTTT
- TRBJ2-5 TRBV10-1 once CASSDTRDRETQYF TGCGCCAGCAGTGATACCAGGGACCGAGAGACCCAGTACTTC
- TRBJ1-2 TRBV6-5 - CASSYKTGAPIGYTF TGTGCCAGCAGCTATAAAACCGGGGCGCCGATTGGCTACACCTTC